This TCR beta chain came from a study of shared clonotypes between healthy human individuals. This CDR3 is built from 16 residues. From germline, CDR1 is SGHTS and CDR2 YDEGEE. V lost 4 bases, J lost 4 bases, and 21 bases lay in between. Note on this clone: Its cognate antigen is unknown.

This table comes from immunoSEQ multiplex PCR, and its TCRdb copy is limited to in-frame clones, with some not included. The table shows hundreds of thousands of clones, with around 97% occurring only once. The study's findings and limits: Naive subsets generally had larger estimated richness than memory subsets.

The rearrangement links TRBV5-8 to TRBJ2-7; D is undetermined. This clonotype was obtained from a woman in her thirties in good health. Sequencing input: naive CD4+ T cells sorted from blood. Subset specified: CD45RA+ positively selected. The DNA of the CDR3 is TGTGCCAGCAGCCCCCTGGGCAGCGCCCCTAAGTACGAGCAGTACTTC. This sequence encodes CASSPLGSAPKYEQYF.